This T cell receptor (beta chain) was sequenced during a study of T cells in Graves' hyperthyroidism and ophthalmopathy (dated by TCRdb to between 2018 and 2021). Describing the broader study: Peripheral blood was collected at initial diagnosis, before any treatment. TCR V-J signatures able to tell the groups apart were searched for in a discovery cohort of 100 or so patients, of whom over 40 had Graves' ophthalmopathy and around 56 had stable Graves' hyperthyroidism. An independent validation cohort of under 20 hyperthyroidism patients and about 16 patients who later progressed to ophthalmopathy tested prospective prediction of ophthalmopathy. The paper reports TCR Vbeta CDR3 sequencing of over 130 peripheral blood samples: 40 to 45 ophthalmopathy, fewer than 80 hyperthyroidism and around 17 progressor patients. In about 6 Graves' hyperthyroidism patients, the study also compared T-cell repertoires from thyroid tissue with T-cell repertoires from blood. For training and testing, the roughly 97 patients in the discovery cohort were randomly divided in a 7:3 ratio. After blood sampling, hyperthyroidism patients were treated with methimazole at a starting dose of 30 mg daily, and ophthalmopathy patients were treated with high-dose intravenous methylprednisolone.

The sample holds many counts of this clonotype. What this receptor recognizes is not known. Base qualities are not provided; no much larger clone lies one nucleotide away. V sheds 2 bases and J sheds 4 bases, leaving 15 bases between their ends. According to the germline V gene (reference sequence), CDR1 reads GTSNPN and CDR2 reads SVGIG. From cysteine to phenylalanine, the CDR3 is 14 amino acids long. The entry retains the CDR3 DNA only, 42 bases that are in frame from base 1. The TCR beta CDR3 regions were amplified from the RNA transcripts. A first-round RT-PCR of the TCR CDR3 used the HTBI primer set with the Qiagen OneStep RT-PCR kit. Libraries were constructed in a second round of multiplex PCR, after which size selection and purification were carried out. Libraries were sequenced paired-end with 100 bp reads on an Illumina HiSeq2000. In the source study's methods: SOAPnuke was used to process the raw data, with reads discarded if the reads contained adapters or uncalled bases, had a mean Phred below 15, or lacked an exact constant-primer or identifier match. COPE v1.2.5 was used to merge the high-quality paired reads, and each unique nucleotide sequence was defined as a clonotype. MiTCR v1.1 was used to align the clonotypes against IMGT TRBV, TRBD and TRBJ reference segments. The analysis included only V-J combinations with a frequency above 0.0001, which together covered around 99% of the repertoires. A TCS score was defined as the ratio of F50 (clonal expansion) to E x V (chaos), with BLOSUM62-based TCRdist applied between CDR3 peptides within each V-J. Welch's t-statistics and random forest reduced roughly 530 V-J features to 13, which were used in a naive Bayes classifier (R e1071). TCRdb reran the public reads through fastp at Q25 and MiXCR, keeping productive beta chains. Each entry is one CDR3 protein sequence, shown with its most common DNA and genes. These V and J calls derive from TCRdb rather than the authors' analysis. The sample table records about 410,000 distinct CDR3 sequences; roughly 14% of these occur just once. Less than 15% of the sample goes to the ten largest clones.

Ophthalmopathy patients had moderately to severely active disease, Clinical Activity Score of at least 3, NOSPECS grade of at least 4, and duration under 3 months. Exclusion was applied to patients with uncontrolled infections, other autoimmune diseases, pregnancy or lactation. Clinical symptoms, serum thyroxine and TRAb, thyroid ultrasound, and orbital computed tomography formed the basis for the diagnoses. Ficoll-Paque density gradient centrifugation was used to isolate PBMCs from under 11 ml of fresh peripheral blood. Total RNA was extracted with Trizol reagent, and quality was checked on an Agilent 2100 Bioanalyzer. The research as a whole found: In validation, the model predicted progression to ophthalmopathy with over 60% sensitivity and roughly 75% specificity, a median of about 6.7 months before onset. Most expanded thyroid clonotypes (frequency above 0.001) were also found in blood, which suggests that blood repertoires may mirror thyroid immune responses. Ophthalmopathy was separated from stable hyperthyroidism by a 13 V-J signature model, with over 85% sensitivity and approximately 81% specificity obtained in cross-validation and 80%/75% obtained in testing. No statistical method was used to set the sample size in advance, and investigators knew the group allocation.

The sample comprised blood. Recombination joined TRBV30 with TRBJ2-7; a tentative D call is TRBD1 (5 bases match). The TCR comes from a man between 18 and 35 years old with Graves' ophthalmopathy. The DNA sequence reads TGTGCCTGGAGTTACTTGGGGCACGGGTACGAGCAGTACTTC. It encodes CAWSYLGHGYEQYF.